What follows is one T cell receptor (beta chain) and its context. Its antigen is unknown. An end of the junction does not agree with germline; a read error may underlie this. As processed by the authors: A papillary thyroid cancer distant-metastasis classifier was built from CDR3 differences across clinicopathological groups. TCRdb re-analyzed the PCR reads using MiXCR. V and J calls and clone size were set by TCRdb, not the authors. The repertoire has fewer than 35,000 clones, about a quarter of them found once; the top ten carry roughly 2.2%. Nobody among the patients had been given any treatment before thyroid surgery. The CDR3 covers 12 residues. Germline V gives CDR1 SGHTA, CDR2 FQGNSA. This sample is drawn from a study of metastatic and nonmetastatic thyroid tumors. Whole-study findings and limits: The reported finding was significantly higher TCR beta diversity in malignant thyroid tumors relative to benign nodules, in blood and tumor.

Sample: blood. The TCR was taken from a female donor with papillary thyroid cancer or a benign thyroid nodule (not recorded which). Some clones in this sample may be carry-over from other donors' samples. The genes are TRBV7-2 and TRBJ2-7, with D possibly being TRBD1 or TRBD2 (6 bases each). CDR3 sequence (DNA): TGTGCCAGCAGCCCGGGGGCCACGGGAGACAGCTTC. Translating it yields CASSPGATGDSF.